The source of this T cell receptor beta chain is a study of T cell responses to AZD1222 COVID-19 vaccine. Sequencing was performed with immunoSEQ multiplex PCR; in TCRdb, only in-frame clones are kept and a portion is missing. The sample includes 100,000 or so clones, 88% seen only once; the top ten take more than 9%. V was cut by 9 bases and J by 6 bases, with 14 bases left in between. CDR1 is MNHEY and CDR2 is SMNVEV in the germline V gene (reference sequence). The CDR3 totals 13 residues. To note about this clone: Its specificity is unknown.

Study findings and constraints: Vaccine-associated CD4 TCRs ranged over spike, dominating at 160-218 and 743-854.

This chain joins TRBV27 and TRBJ2-2; a weak D match, TRBD1 (5 bases). Sequenced here: peripheral blood, sampled on day 0 of AZD1222 vaccination. The TCR comes from an adult in good health. The CDR3 nucleotides are TGTGCCAGTTCCGTAGGGGTGGCCGGGGAGCTGTTTTTT. Its protein product is CASSVGVAGELFF.